This T cell receptor (beta chain) comes out of a study of CD8 T cells in ankylosing spondylitis. Study results and caveats: In ankylosing spondylitis blood, a motif of about 8 highly homologous TCR beta variants appeared characteristic. Disease-linked clones reportedly showed significant enrichment in matched ankylosing spondylitis synovial fluid. Certain motif variants had earlier been reported in reactive arthritis synovial fluid and blood.

The CDR3 has 18 residues. TCRdb re-derived calls from the 5' RACE reads in MiXCR, one entry per CDR3 protein. The sample lists fewer than 250,000 distinct CDR3 sequences, about 10% seen once, with 2.6% in the top ten. This clonotype has at least ten counts. Its antigen remains unknown. This rearrangement joins TRBV21-1 to TRBJ1-5. TRBV21-1 is assigned pseudogene status. The sample consisted of blood, either unsorted or a sorted T cell fraction (not recorded which). The TCR comes from a male donor with ankylosing spondylitis or in good health (not recorded which). The CDR3 spells CASSKSAAIEYSNQPQHF. As DNA, the CDR3 is TGTGCCAGCAGCAAATCGGCAGCTATAGAGTATAGCAATCAGCCCCAGCATTTT.